What follows are 24 T cell receptor beta chains derived from one specimen sequenced in a study of long-term antiretroviral therapy in people with HIV. Investigators performed immunoSEQ version v3.0 at survey level. Assay used: immunoSEQ multiplex PCR; TCRdb lists only in-frame clones, some missing. The sample includes 20,000 to 25,000 clones, around 83% of them seen just once. The sequenced sample was unsorted PBMCs, obtained 0.2 years after starting antiretroviral therapy. The receptors come from a woman aged 25 to 39 with HIV.

The rearrangement links TRBV30 to TRBJ1-2; D is unresolved. The germline V gene encodes CDR1 GTSNPN and CDR2 SVGIG (reference sequence). The CDR3 length is 14 residues. V shed 0 bases and J shed 1 base, with 9 bases lying between them. The CDR3 sequence is CAWSVPGVNYGYTF. The CDR3 DNA reads TGTGCCTGGAGTGTTCCCGGGGTTAACTATGGCTACACCTTC.

This chain connects TRBV19 to TRBJ1-5; D is ambiguous. Per the germline V gene, CDR1 is LNHDA and CDR2 is SQIVND (reference sequence). This CDR3 region has 12 residues. V was pared by 8 bases and J by 7 bases, with 12 bases between. Written as DNA, the CDR3 is TGTGCCAGTGTAATATTCGGACAGCCCCAGCATTTT. This codes for CASVIFGQPQHF.

This rearrangement joins TRBV30 to TRBJ1-3; 7 nucleotides align to TRBD1. Germline V gene data show CDR1 as GTSNPN and CDR2 as SVGIG (reference sequence). V was clipped by 4 bases and J by 2 bases; unmatched bases: 8. This CDR3 contains 15 residues. Here the CDR3 reads CAWKLNRGTGNTIYF. The CDR3 DNA follows: TGTGCCTGGAAACTTAACAGGGGAACTGGAAACACCATATATTTT.

The genes are TRBV6-1 and TRBJ2-7; TRBD1 might be the D (6 bases). Germline-derived CDR1 and CDR2 are MNHNS and SASEGT. The CDR3 is made up of 8 amino acids. V was shortened by 9 bases and J by 13 bases, with 10 bases between the two germline ends. The CDR3 protein is CASRDNYV. In DNA, the CDR3 is TGTGCCAGTCGGGACAATTACGTC.

The V call is TRBV20-1, the J call TRBJ2-1, with D possibly being TRBD1 (5 bases). The germline gives CDR1 DFQATT, CDR2 SNEGSKA (reference sequence). The CDR3 spans 11 residues. Trimming cost V 3 bases and J 8 bases, with 8 bases left between them. CDR3 loop: CSASQGDEQFF. The DNA for the CDR3 is TGCAGTGCTAGCCAGGGCGATGAGCAGTTCTTC.

The rearrangement links TRBV4-1 to TRBJ1-1; possibly TRBD1 for D (5 bases). Germline values: CDR1 MGHRA, CDR2 YSYEKL. The CDR3 covers 12 residues. V dropped 0 bases and J dropped 8 bases, with 7 bases sitting between them. In DNA form, the CDR3 reads TGCGCCAGCAGCCAAGAACGGGACGAAGCTTTCTTT. Its protein product is CASSQERDEAFF.

The chain carries TRBV27 and TRBJ1-1, with 7 bases lining up with TRBD1. The CDR3 consists of 15 residues. Germline V CDR1 and CDR2: MNHEY, SMNVEV (reference sequence). V shed 0 bases and J 3 bases; nucleotides not matched to a gene: 4. As DNA, the CDR3 is TGTGCCAGCAGTTTATCGGTGACAGGGTACACTGAAGCTTTCTTT. This gives the protein CASSLSVTGYTEAFF.

This clone was picked up a small number of times. This sequence joins TRBV4-2 and TRBJ1-2; unclear D gene. The CDR3 length is 12 residues. From germline, CDR1 is LGHNA and CDR2 YNFKEQ. V lost 2 bases to trimming and J lost 8 bases, with 9 bases between them. CDR3 DNA sequence: TGTGCCAGCAGCCAACCGAATCGGGGCTACACCTTC. It is translated as CASSQPNRGYTF.

The rearrangement joins TRBV5-1 to TRBJ2-1, with 13 bases lining up with TRBD2. The CDR3 is 16 residues long. Losses at the gene ends were 4 bases for V and 4 bases for J; bases not matched to a gene: 5. Per the germline V gene, CDR1 is SGHRS and CDR2 is YFSETQ. As DNA, the CDR3 is TGCGCCAGCAGCCCGGGGACTAGCGGGGTATACAATGAGCAGTTCTTC. It specifies CASSPGTSGVYNEQFF.

The chain employs TRBV6-1 and TRBJ2-7, with 7 positions matching TRBD1. Trimming cost V 0 bases and J 6 bases; bases outside gene matches: 8. Germline CDR1 and CDR2: MNHNS and SASEGT. This CDR3 has 15 amino acids. CDR3 in amino acids: CASSEARARGFEQYV. CDR3 nucleotide sequence: TGTGCCAGCAGTGAAGCGCGGGCCAGGGGGTTCGAGCAGTACGTC.

This rearrangement joins TRBV30 to TRBJ2-1; 7 positions match TRBD1. J gave up 5 bases and V 1 base, and 5 bases lay outside the gene matches. The CDR3 runs 14 residues. Germline V gives CDR1 GTSNPN, CDR2 SVGIG (reference sequence). CDR3 in amino acids: CAWSGQGKNNEQFF. In DNA, the CDR3 is TGTGCCTGGAGTGGACAGGGAAAAAACAATGAGCAGTTCTTC.

The V and J genes are TRBV11-2 and TRBJ1-4; D ambiguous. CDR1 and CDR2 (germline): SGHAT, FQNNGV. Trimming removed 5 bases at V and 6 bases at J, with 10 bases between. This CDR3 is 13 amino acids long. CDR3 DNA sequence: TGTGCCAGCAGCAACGTCGGGTATGAAAAACTGTTTTTT. Translation: CASSNVGYEKLFF.

This clone was observed once. The chain has TRBV29-1 and TRBJ2-1; the D gene is possibly TRBD2 (5 bases). This CDR3 has 13 amino acids. V was clipped by 6 bases and J by 6 bases, with 15 bases between them. CDR1 is SQVTM, CDR2 ANQGSEA, per germline. The chain's CDR3 is CSVVLTRVNEQFF. The CDR3 nucleotides are TGCAGCGTGGTCCTTACTAGGGTCAATGAGCAGTTCTTC.

V gene TRBV27 combines with J gene TRBJ1-1, with 7 bases lining up with TRBD1. Germline CDR1 MNHEY, CDR2 SMNVEV (reference sequence). CDR3 length: 11 amino acids. The V and J ends lost 5 bases and 10 bases, in that order; junction bases with no gene match: 4. DNA of the CDR3: TGTGCCAGCAGTGAGGGGGCGCGAGCTTTCTTT. It encodes CASSEGARAFF.

The rearrangement joins TRBV7-2 to TRBJ2-3; D tentatively reads TRBD1 or TRBD2 (6 bases each). The length of the CDR3 is 15 residues. Germline V lookup: CDR1 SGHTA, CDR2 FQGNSA. With 3 bases removed from V and 2 bases from J, the gap between germline ends came to 12 bases. The CDR3 is CASSFTGATTDTQYF. The CDR3 coding sequence is TGTGCCAGCAGCTTTACGGGGGCGACCACAGATACGCAGTATTTT. The full variable domain, with the rest looked up from reference TRBV7-2 and TRBJ2-3, is GAGVSQSPSNKVTEKGKDVELRCDPISGHTALYWYRQSLGQGLEFLIYFQGNSAPDKSGLPSDRFSAERTGGSVSTLTIQRTQQEDSAVYLCASSFTGATTDTQYFGPGTRLTVL.

CDR3 residues: CASSLAGHSSYEQYF. CDR3 DNA: TGTGCCAGCAGCTTAGCGGGACATAGCTCCTACGAGCAGTACTTC. The V call is TRBV7-2, the J call TRBJ2-7, with D perhaps TRBD1 (6 bases). CDR1 and CDR2 from the germline V gene are SGHTA and FQGNSA. Between the trimmed V and J ends, which lost 0 bases and 0 bases, there was a span of 9 bases. The CDR3 extends over 15 amino acids.

The V call is TRBV18, the J call TRBJ1-1, with 7 bases lining up with TRBD1. Unmatched junction bases numbered 8, after V lost 5 bases and J lost 8 bases. Germline values: CDR1 KGHSH, CDR2 LQKENI. CDR3 length: 13 amino acids. The CDR3 DNA reads as TGTGCCAGCTCAGACCGACAGGGCCTAGAAGCTTTCTTT. As protein: CASSDRQGLEAFF.

V usage is TRBV10-3 and J usage is TRBJ1-3, with D uncertain. Germline assignment: CDR1 ENHRY and CDR2 SYGVKD. Between the trimmed V and J ends, which lost 8 bases and 0 bases, there was a span of 8 bases. The CDR3 runs to 13 residues. The CDR3 nucleotides read TGTGCCATCCGCCGGGACTCTGGAAACACCATATATTTT. This encodes CAIRRDSGNTIYF.

The CDR3 DNA reads TGTGCCAGCAGCTTTCTGTGGGGAAAGGCAGATACGCAGTATTTT. The encoded protein is CASSFLWGKADTQYF. The gene calls are TRBV7-2 and TRBJ2-3; D is unresolved. Germline-derived CDR1 and CDR2 are SGHTA and FQGNSA. Trimming shortened V by 3 bases and J by 4 bases, and 14 bases separated the two germline ends. CDR3 length: 15 amino acids.

V and J are TRBV27 and TRBJ2-7; D might be TRBD1 or TRBD2, each matching 5 bases. The CDR3 is 14 amino acids. The V end was cut by 5 bases, the J end by 7 bases, with 18 bases between. Germline assignment: CDR1 MNHEY and CDR2 SMNVEV (reference sequence). CDR3 in amino acids: CASSPGWWGREQYV. The CDR3 bases are TGTGCCAGCAGTCCGGGGTGGTGGGGCCGGGAGCAGTACGTC.

V is TRBV4-1 and J is TRBJ2-3, with TRBD2 as a possible D gene (5 bases). The CDR3 covers 15 residues. Germline V gene lookup returns CDR1 MGHRA and CDR2 YSYEKL. V lost 3 bases, J lost 7 bases, and 17 bases lay in between. The CDR3 DNA reads as TGCGCCAGCAGCCACCGGAGGTTGGGTAGGCATACGCAGTATTTT. Protein sequence: CASSHRRLGRHTQYF.

The gene calls are TRBV11-3 and TRBJ2-7; weak D call: TRBD1 (6 bases). The CDR3 length is 16 residues. V was pared by 1 base and J by 4 bases, with 17 bases between. Germline loops: CDR1 SGHNT, CDR2 YENEEA. The CDR3 here is CASSLARYREDYEQYF. The CDR3 DNA sequence: TGTGCCAGCAGCTTAGCCCGGTACAGGGAAGATTACGAGCAGTACTTC.

The chain combines TRBV12-5 with TRBJ2-3; no reliable D call. The germline CDR1 and CDR2 sequences are LGHNT and FRNRAP. V was pared by 6 bases and J by 0 bases, with 10 bases between. This CDR3 is 14 amino acids long. CDR3 in amino acids: CASGARLSTDTQYF. CDR3 sequence (DNA): TGTGCTAGTGGGGCACGACTTAGCACAGATACGCAGTATTTT.

The chain links TRBV19 to TRBJ1-2; the match to TRBD1 covers 7 bases. This CDR3 has 15 amino acids. Germline lookup yields CDR1 LNHDA and CDR2 SQIVND (reference sequence). The trim removed 5 bases at V and 7 bases at J, leaving 13 bases unmatched. The DNA for the CDR3 is TGTGCCAGTAGTGATGAGGGACAGCTCGCTTTTGGCTACACCTTC. Its protein is CASSDEGQLAFGYTF.